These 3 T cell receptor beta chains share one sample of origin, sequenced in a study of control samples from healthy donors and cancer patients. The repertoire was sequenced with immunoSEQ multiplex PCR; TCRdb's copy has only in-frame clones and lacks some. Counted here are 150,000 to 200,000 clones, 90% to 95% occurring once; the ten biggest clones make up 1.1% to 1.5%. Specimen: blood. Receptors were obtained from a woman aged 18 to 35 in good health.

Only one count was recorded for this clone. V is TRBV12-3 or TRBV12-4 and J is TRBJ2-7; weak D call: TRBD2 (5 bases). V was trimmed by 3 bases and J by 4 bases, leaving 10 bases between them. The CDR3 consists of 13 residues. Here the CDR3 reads CASSFVSGYEQYF. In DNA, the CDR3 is TGTGCCAGCAGTTTCGTATCGGGGTACGAGCAGTACTTC.

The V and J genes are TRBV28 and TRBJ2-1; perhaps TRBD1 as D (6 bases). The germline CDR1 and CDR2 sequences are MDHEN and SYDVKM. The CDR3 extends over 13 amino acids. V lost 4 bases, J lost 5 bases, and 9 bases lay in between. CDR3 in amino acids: CASSWTENNEQFF. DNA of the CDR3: TGTGCCAGCAGTTGGACAGAGAACAATGAGCAGTTCTTC.

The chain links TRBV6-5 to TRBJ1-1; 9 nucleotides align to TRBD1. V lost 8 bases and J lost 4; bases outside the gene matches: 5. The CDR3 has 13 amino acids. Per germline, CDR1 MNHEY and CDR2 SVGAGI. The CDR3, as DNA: TGTGCCAGCTCAGACAGGGGGGTCACTGAAGCTTTCTTT. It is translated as CASSDRGVTEAFF.